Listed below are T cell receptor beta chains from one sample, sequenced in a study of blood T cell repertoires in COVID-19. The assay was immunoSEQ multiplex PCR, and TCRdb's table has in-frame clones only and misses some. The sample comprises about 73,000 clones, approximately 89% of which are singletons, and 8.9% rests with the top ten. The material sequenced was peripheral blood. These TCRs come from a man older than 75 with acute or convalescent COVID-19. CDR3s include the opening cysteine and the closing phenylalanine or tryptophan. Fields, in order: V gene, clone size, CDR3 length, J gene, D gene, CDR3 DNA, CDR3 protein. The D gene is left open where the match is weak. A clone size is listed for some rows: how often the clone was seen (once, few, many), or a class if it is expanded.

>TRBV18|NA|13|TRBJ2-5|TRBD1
TGTGCCAGCTCACCGGGACAGAAAGAGACCCAGTACTTC
CASSPGQKETQYF
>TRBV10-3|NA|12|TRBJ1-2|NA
TGTGCCATCACCGAGGGAGAAATCCACTACACCTTC
CAITEGEIHYTF
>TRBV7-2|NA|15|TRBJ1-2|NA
TGTGCCAGCAGCTTAGGGGCGGGGGGCGACGCTGGCTACACCTTC
CASSLGAGGDAGYTF
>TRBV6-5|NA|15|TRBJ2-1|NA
TGTGCCAGCAGGTTCGGACGGGATTTGGACAATGAGCAGTTCTTC
CASRFGRDLDNEQFF
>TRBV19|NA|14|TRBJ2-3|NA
TGTGCCAGCCGAGAAAGGGGCGGCACAGATACGCAGTATTTT
CASRERGGTDTQYF
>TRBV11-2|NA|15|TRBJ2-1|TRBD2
TGTGCCAGCAGCCTGCTAGCGGGATCCTACAATGAGCAGTTCTTC
CASSLLAGSYNEQFF
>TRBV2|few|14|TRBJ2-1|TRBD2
TGTGCCAGCAGTTCCTGGACTAGCTACAATGAGCAGTTCTTC
CASSSWTSYNEQFF
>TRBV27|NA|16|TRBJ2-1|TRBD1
TGTGCCAGCAGCCCATTGGGGACAGGGCTCTACAATGAGCAGTTCTTC
CASSPLGTGLYNEQFF
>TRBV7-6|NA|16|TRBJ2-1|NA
TGTGCCAGCAGCGATCCTCAGGGGAAAGAGTGGAATGAGCAGTTCTTC
CASSDPQGKEWNEQFF
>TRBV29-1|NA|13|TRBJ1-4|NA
TGCAGCGCCCGAAGGGGGAGGGGTGAAAAACTGTTTTTT
CSARRGRGEKLFF
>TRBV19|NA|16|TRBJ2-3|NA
TGTGCCAGTAGGAAGGGGGTTGCCTCTAGCACAGATACGCAGTATTTT
CASRKGVASSTDTQYF
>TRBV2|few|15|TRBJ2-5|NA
TGTGCCAGCAGTTCCAAACGACACGACCCGGAGACCCAGTACTTC
CASSSKRHDPETQYF
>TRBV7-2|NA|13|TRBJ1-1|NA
TGTGCCAGCAGCTTAGTGGGCAACACTGAAGCTTTCTTT
CASSLVGNTEAFF
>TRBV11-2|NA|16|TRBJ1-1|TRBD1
TGTGCCAGCAGCCCCAGGACAGGGGATACGAACACTGAAGCTTTCTTT
CASSPRTGDTNTEAFF
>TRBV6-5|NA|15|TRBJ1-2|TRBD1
TGTGCCAGCAGTTACTCGAGGACAGGGCCCTATGGCTACACCTTC
CASSYSRTGPYGYTF
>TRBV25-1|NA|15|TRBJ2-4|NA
TGTGCCAGCAGTGCGGGGGGCCTAGCCAAAAACATTCAGTACTTC
CASSAGGLAKNIQYF
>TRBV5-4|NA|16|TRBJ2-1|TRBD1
TGTGCCAGCAGCCCGGGGGGGGACAGGGGGCATAATGAGCAGTTCTTC
CASSPGGDRGHNEQFF
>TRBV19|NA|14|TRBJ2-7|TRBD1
TGTGCCAGTAGATCACAGGGGGCGATCGACGAGCAGTACTTC
CASRSQGAIDEQYF
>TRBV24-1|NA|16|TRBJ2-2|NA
TGTGCCACCAGTGCCTTGGACATGGTCAATCCCGGGGAGCTGTTTTTT
CATSALDMVNPGELFF